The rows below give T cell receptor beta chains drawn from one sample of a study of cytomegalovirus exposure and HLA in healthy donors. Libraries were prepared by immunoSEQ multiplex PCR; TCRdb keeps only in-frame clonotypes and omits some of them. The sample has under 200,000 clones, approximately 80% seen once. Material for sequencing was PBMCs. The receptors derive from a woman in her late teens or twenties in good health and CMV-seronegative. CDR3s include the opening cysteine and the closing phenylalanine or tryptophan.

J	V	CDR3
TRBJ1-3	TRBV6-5	CASSRGQGDTIYF
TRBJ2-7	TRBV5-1	CASSRGTTDSYEQYF
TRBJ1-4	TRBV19	CASTQGGEKLFF
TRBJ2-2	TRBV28	CASSSLGGGTGELFF
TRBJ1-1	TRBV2	CASSSPGQVFDTEAFF
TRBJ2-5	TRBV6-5	CASSYSPYQETQYF
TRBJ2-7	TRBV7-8	CASSLFSGGGYEQYF
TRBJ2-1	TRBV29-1	CSVGRTLATPYEQFF
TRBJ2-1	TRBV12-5	CASALTSGGYNEQFF
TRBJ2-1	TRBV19	CASSPAYGYTEQFF
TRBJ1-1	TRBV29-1	CSVVTNVVEEAFF
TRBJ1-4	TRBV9	CASSAQPGQRNEKLFF
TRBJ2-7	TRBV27	CASSLGRRGGQYF
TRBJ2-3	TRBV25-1	CASSSGTSGNPTDTQYF
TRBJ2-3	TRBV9	CASREGASDTQYF
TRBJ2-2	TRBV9	CASSVEVRQGTGELFF
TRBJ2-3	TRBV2	CASSDLGNTDTQYF
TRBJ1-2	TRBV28	CASTTDPGSYTF
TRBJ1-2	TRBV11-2	CASSPPWARTSSYGYTF
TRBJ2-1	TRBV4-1	CASSQGTLAGRHHNEQFF
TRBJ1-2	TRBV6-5	CASSYRLDRNYGYTF
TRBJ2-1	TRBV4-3	CASSRRPEGDPYNEQFF
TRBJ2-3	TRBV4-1	CASSQDLVGLASTDTQYF
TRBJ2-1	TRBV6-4	CASSDSKATRGYNEQFF
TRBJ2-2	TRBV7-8	CASSFPVSGNTGELFF
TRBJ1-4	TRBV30	CAWSVLQAEKLFF
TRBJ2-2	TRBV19	CASKLAGVRTGELFF
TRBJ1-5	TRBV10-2	CASSGTENQPQHF
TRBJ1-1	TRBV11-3	CASSSRSAVEAFF
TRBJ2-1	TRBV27	CASSPDSYNEQFF
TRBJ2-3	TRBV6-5	CASSPDRGSDTQYF
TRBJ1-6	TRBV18	CASSPSGTLYNSPLHF
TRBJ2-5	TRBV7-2	CASSLGAGIEETQYF
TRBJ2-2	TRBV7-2	CASSSRTSGNGGELFF
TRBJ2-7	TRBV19	CASITRTGTVTFHEQYF
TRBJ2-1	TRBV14	CASSPAGVGNEQFF
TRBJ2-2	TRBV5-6	CATCAGFGVLAGELFF
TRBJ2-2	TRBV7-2	CASRAGRDTGELFF
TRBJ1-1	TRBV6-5	CASSRIGQGTEAFF
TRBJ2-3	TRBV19	CASSTFGQASTDTQYF